The present TCR beta chain was sequenced within a study of T cell changes during pregnancy in multiple sclerosis. Sequencing was performed with immunoSEQ multiplex PCR; in TCRdb, only in-frame clones are kept and a portion is missing. The table has 85,000 to 110,000 clones, around 91% seen once. A single count supports this clone. The sample was peripheral blood, taken after pregnancy. The receptor's source is a female donor with multiple sclerosis, enrolled in a pregnancy study.

The CDR3 DNA reads TGTGCCAGCAGCTTAGCCGACAGGGTTTGGCAGCTATCCGCAGACTCTGGAAACACCATATATTTT. Translating gives CASSLADRVWQLSADSGNTIYF. The chain uses TRBV7-2 and TRBJ1-3, with TRBD1 matching 7 bases. CDR3 length equals 22 residues. V was pared by 0 bases and J by 0 bases, with 20 bases of the junction left unmatched. CDR1 and CDR2 (germline): SGHTA, FQGNSA.